This T cell receptor beta chain was captured by sequencing in a study of T cell clonotyping in hematopoietic cell transplantation. This clone has a single count. Its antigen is not identified. V lost 5 bases to trimming and J lost 4 bases, with 14 bases between them. Germline V gene data show CDR1 as LNHDA and CDR2 as SQIVND (reference sequence). There are 14 residues in the CDR3. Study outcomes and limitations: Broader posttransplant TCR repertoire diversity was predicted by graft donor and pretransplant recipient Inverse Simpson Index values. After transplant, recipient diversity fell while pathologically expanded clonotypes grew through day 180. At the given depth, recipient repertoires were over 95% de novo clonotypes. Cells were unsorted, so CD4 and CD8 contributions were not separated.

Sequencing used immunoSEQ multiplex PCR; TCRdb keeps in-frame clones, though not all of them. Of 40,000 to 45,000 clones listed, 94% are singletons. The sequenced sample was peripheral blood mononuclear cells. The J gene is TRBJ1-1, the V gene TRBV19; D gene unclear. The receptor comes from a woman in her 50s in good health. Some clones in this sample may be carry-over from other donors' samples. The CDR3 protein is CASSLSVEGTEAFF. The CDR3 coding sequence is TGTGCCAGTAGTCTGTCAGTTGAAGGCACTGAAGCTTTCTTT.